The sequence of this TCR beta chain was determined in a study of cytomegalovirus exposure and HLA in healthy donors (dated by TCRdb to about 2017). Broadly, across the study: According to an earlier analysis of a few hundred of the donors, about 190 million T cells yielded some 120 million unique TCR beta sequences and roughly 280 Gb of sequence data. In a later genetic analysis, genome-wide SNP genotypes for about 55% of the roughly 700 donors were used, and that subset was treated as a discovery cohort. To decide whether each TCR beta V gene segment behaved as functional or pseudogenic, an earlier analysis of over 500 of the donors relied on high-throughput TCR beta sequencing. The genetic ancestry cluster associated with self-reported Caucasian donors included roughly 84% of the 398 genotyped donors. All discovery cohort repertoires had been generated using a single sequencing platform. Typing coverage varied by locus: roughly 620-640 donors for A, B, C, DRB1 and DQB1; more than 500 for DQA1; around 610 for DPA1; roughly 470 for DPB1. A separate validation cohort of roughly 120 different subjects was used in addition to the roughly 670-subject first cohort. The study was designed to test whether signatures of past pathogen exposure could be identified by cataloging public T cell receptors. The T cell repertoires of 700 or so subjects were profiled by immunosequencing and related to cytomegalovirus serostatus. HLA typing included class I and class II loci at four-digit resolution. In the later analysis, no new phenotypic data were used to find candidate immune exposures; instead, reliance was placed on TCR beta sequences and their occurrence across donors. Donor age, sex, ethnicity and CMV serostatus were compiled together with the repertoire data. The study combined high-throughput TCR immunosequencing, statistical association of individual TCRs with disease status, and machine learning to predict cytomegalovirus infection status. An early release covering 500 to 750 HLA-typed donors comprised approximately 290 gigabases of sequencing data and about 90 million unique TCR sequences. Roughly five DR-DQ haplotypes were handled as single units for association and clustering because linkage in the cohort was strong. Across approximately 420 genotyped donors of the cohort, an average of approximately 240,000 unique TCR beta nucleotide sequences per donor were sequenced, and about a sixth of those sequences were non-productive. A later analysis re-analyzed previously published TCR beta repertoires from hundreds of donors and added high-resolution HLA genotyping to study TCR occurrence patterns.

The germline V gene provides CDR1 MGHRA and CDR2 YSYEKL. V ends up 3 bases short and J 0 bases short, with an unmatched junction base count of 10. The CDR3 runs 18 residues from the cysteine to the phenylalanine. Only the CDR3 region is kept as DNA, spanning 54 bases read in frame from base 1. The library relied on the immunoSEQ multiplex PCR assay. For the multiplex PCR, a mixture combining 60 forward primers for TCR Vbeta segments and 13 reverse primers for TCR Jbeta segments was used. The CDR3 region of rearranged TCR beta genes was amplified from genomic DNA with a multiplex PCR assay. Amplified TCR beta libraries were sequenced as 87-base-pair reads on the Illumina HiSeq System. From the authors' description of their analysis: In a later analysis, 77 million or so unique TCR beta chains were counted across the approximately 670 repertoires, and roughly 10 million of these chains were shared by at least two donors. Raw reads were error-corrected and collapsed into unique sequences with a nearest-neighbor algorithm that merged closely related sequences to remove PCR and sequencing errors. CDR3 sequences were aligned to IMGT reference sequences to assign V, D and J gene segments. For a sequence to be retained, a match of at least six nucleotides was required to both a V gene segment and a J gene segment. A rearrangement counted as productive if the CDR3 had no stop codons and remained in frame with V and J, and every other rearrangement counted as non-productive. Following IMGT convention, CDR3 was defined as the stretch from the second conserved V-encoded cysteine to the conserved J-encoded phenylalanine. Sequences without an unambiguous match to a single V gene segment were excluded from the earlier analysis of 450 to 650 of the donors. An earlier analysis of roughly 590 of the donors called V segments functional above 56.7% productive rearrangements and segregating when the between-donor standard deviation exceeded 5%. A statistical classification framework was built for diagnosing cytomegalovirus status from the catalog of TCR beta chain sequences. V and J gene assignment, in a later analysis, came from comparing TCR nucleotide sequences with IMGT/GENE-DB human TR gene sequences. A later analysis assigned CDR3 sequences and most-parsimonious VDJ recombination scenarios with the TCRdist pipeline. In a later analysis, every TCR beta chain was defined by the combination of its CDR3 amino acid sequence and its V-gene family, and reads without a unique V-gene family were dropped. A later analysis removed roughly 590 highly shared, low-generation-probability nucleotide sequences to deal with suspected cross-contamination and a sequencing artifact. A later analysis calculated a clonal expansion index for each public chain from normalized within-repertoire ranks of inferred template counts. Generation probabilities in a later analysis came from a VDJ recombination model fitted to out-of-frame rearrangements, and those results were checked against IGoR. In a later analysis, TCR-TCR, TCR-HLA and TCR-CMV co-occurrence was scored with hypergeometric tests, and a repertoire-size bias correction was applied to TCR pairs. A later analysis estimated false discovery rates by permuting HLA or CMV assignments 20 times. In a later analysis, co-occurring TCRs were grouped with DBSCAN, and TCRdist sequence similarity was added when clustering was performed within HLA-allele-positive subsets. For co-occurrence clustering, repertoires with fewer than 30,000 or more than 120,000 public chains were excluded, along with four or five repertoires with anomalous nucleotide sharing. What TCRdb holds here is the immuneACCESS table cut down to in-frame rearrangements. Part of the clones is not present; checked against another copy, under half of the missing clones reflect an unresolved V gene, and the others are unexplained. The D gene and trimming were derived from the DNA, and the V and J assignments and clone size from that table. For this sample there are approximately 170,000 clones; over 70% appear just once. The biggest ten clones account for 1.2% of the sample.

General study outcomes and caveats: About 17 rarely observed V segments, including chromosome 9 orphons, were excluded from the earlier analysis of about 600 of the donors because counts were too low. A further reported finding was that TCR beta sequences accurately predicted the HLA-A and HLA-B alleles for most subjects in the first cohort. Most CMV-associated TCR beta chains appeared to be HLA-restricted in a later analysis, and the HLA associations seemed to be driven largely by CMV exposure. Because the 87-base-pair reads could not distinguish some IMGT-functional V segments, including TRBV6-2 and TRBV6-3, those segments were excluded. This cohort had only TCR beta chains sequenced, and the lack of alpha or paired-chain data limited which features could be detected. Most TCR sequences were observed very rarely across donors, whereas some public TCRs were present in many individuals. In a later analysis, HLA-associated TCR beta chains showed more clonal expansion and lower generation probabilities than non-associated chains that were equally common. Because some donors lacked HLA typing at each locus, the association tests relied only on the typed subset. Compared with the approximately 670-donor mean, donors in an Asian-associated ancestry cluster had fewer N-insertions in productive TCRs, according to a later genetic analysis. In a later analysis, several top co-occurrence clusters were reported to appear linked to parvovirus B19, influenza, CMV and Epstein-Barr virus. CMV serostatus was the only immune exposure information available for the cohort. Roughly uniform sequencing depth across donors was assumed in presence/absence analyses, although this assumption may not hold. When HLA alleles, especially DR and DQ, strongly co-occurred, TCR associations were difficult to assign to individual alleles. A later analysis found that TCR association rates varied across HLA loci, with DRB1 alleles showing the most associated TCRs and HLA-C alleles the fewest. In vitro tests confirmed that a few of the cytomegalovirus-associated TCR beta chains recognize cytomegalovirus antigens. The study listed 150 to 200 TCR beta chains as associated with cytomegalovirus. The authors suggested that the approach could potentially be extended to other disease states and immunological phenotypes. An earlier analysis of approximately 600 of the donors showed that most TCR beta V segments appeared in productive rearrangements either about 87% or about 30% of the time, which broadly matched IMGT annotations. Cytomegalovirus status was reported to be diagnosed by the classifier with high specificity and sensitivity in both the original and validation cohorts. A cluster of highly shared sequence variants was judged likely to represent a technical artifact of the sequencing pipeline. Specific HLA alleles were associated with 15,000 to 20,000 TCR beta sequences at a false discovery rate of 0.05 in a later analysis. In a later genetic analysis, a missense DCLRE1C variant was associated with V-gene and J-gene trimming of TCR beta chains, and the association was replicated in an independent cohort. Correlated functional status among segregating V segments might reflect linkage disequilibrium, but an unknown experimental factor could not be ruled out.

The cohort was made up of approximately 670 healthy bone marrow donors. At the time of sampling, every cohort member was nominally healthy, though immune exposures that went unrecorded were likely present. The donor was CMV seronegative and belonged to the group of around 400 seronegative cohort members. A peripheral blood sample was collected from each donor, and TCR beta sequencing was performed on peripheral blood mononuclear cells. The Qiagen DNeasy Blood Extraction Kit was used to extract genomic DNA from the blood cell samples. Concerning this clone: The clone's antigen remains unknown. Qualities for individual bases were not recorded, and no much larger clone is one base off.

Sequencing was done on a sample of PBMCs. The chain employs TRBV4-1 and TRBJ2-5, with 10 central nucleotides matching TRBD1. This receptor was taken from a boy between 2 and 10 years old in good health and CMV-seronegative. DNA sequence: TGCGCCAGCAGCCACCCGACAGGGGGCCGCTCGTACCAAGAGACCCAGTACTTC. The translation is CASSHPTGGRSYQETQYF.